This T cell receptor (beta chain) was found in a study of a mutant IDH1 vaccine in newly diagnosed glioma. Data came from immunoSEQ multiplex PCR; TCRdb stores just in-frame clones and leaves some out. This sample has roughly 25,000 clones, with approximately 80% found just once. V was cut by 7 bases and J by 8 bases, with 19 bases left in between. The CDR3 length is 14 residues. Germline V gene data show CDR1 as MGHRA and CDR2 as YSYEKL. The time point was: week 5, during vaccination. The content of each vaccine dose was 300 ug of mutant IDH1 20-mer peptide, and topical imiquimod accompanied it. Concerning this clone itself: Its antigen is not known.

The source is a man aged 40-50 years with glioma. The starting material was PBMCs, obtained from a glioma patient whose treatment included an IDH1 peptide vaccine. The rearrangement links TRBV4-1 to TRBJ2-3; a possible D gene is TRBD2 (7 bases). The CDR3 nucleotides are TGCGCCAGCACAAGGGGGGAGGGCCTTGGTACGCAGTATTTT. Translating gives CASTRGEGLGTQYF.